The subject of this entry is one T cell receptor beta chain. Its antigen remains unknown. The data derive from a study of cytomegalovirus exposure and HLA in healthy donors. Study as a whole: The approximately 110 validation repertoires used a platform that matched the one used for the 550 to 800 first-cohort repertoires, as a later analysis reported.

The method was immunoSEQ multiplex PCR; TCRdb's version includes in-frame clones alone and lacks a portion of them. This repertoire shows 130,000 to 150,000 clones, around 88% found once; its top ten account for just under 8%. The study's findings and limits: According to a subsequent analysis, TCR clusters identified in the first cohort showed a tendency to co-occur across the roughly 130 validation repertoires. The authors enumerated some 160 TCR beta chains as linked to cytomegalovirus.

Germline loops: CDR1 LNHNV, CDR2 YYDKDF (reference sequence). The CDR3 is 15 residues long. After removal of 2 bases from V and 8 bases from J, the junction contained 7 bases not matched to a gene. The chain employs TRBV15 and TRBJ2-1; 9 bases line up with TRBD1. The clonotype was recovered from a woman between 18 and 29 years old in good health and CMV-seropositive. Input material: PBMCs. Written as DNA, the CDR3 is TGTGCCACCAGCAGAAAAGCGGACAGGGGCGATGAGCAGTTCTTC. Translated: CATSRKADRGDEQFF.